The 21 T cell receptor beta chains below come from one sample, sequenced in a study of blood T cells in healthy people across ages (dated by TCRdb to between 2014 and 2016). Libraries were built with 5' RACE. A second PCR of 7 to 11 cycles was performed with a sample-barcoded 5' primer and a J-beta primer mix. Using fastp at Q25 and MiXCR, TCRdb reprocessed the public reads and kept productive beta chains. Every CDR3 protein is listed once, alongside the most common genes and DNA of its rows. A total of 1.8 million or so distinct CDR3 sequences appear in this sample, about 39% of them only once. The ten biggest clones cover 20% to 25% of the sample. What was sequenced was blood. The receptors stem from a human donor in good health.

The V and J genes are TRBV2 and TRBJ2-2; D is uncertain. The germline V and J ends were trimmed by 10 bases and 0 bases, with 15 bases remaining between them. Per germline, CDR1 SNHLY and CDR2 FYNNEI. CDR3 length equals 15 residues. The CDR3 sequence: CATIPLNPNTGELFF. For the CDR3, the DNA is TGTGCCACCATCCCCCTAAATCCGAACACCGGGGAGCTGTTTTTT.

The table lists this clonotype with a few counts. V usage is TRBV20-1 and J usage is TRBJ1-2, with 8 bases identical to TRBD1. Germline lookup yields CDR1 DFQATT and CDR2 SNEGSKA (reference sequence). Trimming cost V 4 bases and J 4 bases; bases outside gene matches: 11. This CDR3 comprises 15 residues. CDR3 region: CSATFLARGLYGYTF. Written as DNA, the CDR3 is TGCAGTGCTACCTTCCTCGCCAGGGGGCTCTATGGCTACACCTTC.

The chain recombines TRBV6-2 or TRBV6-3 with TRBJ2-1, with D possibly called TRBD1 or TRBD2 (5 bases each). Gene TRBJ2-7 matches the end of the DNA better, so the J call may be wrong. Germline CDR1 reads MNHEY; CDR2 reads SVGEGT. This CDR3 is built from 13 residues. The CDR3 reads CASSRDPYNEQYF. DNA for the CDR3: TGTGCCAGCAGTAGGGACCCCTACAATGAGCAGTACTTC.

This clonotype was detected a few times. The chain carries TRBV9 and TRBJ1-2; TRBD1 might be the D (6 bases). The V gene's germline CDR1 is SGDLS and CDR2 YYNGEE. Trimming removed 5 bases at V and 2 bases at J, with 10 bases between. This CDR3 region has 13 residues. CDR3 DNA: TGTGCCAGCAGAGACAGGACGAACTATGGCTACACCTTC. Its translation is CASRDRTNYGYTF.

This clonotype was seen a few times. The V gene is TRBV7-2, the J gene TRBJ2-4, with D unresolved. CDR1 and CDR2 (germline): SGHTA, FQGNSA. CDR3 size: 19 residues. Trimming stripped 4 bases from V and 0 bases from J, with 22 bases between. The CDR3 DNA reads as TGTGCCAGCAGCTCCTCAACAAAGGGCAGATTAATAGCCAAAAACATTCAGTACTTC. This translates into CASSSSTKGRLIAKNIQYF.

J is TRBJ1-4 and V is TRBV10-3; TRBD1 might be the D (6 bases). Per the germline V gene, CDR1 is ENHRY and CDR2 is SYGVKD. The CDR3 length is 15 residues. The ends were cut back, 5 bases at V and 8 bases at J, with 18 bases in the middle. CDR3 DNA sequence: TGTGCCATCAGTAATGGAGGGGGGGCTGAAGAAAAACTGTTTTTT. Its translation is CAISNGGGAEEKLFF.

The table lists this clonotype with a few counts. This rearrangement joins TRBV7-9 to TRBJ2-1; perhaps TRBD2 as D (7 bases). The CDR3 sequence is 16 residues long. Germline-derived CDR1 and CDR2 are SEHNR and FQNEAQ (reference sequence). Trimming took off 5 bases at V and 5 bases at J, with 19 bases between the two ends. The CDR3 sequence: CASSAPPGGPNNEQFF. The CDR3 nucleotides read TGTGCCAGCAGCGCCCCACCGGGGGGCCCCAACAATGAGCAGTTCTTC.

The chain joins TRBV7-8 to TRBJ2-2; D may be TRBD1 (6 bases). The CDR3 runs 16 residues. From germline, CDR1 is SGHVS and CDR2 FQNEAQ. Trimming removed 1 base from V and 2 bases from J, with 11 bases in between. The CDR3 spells CASSLVRGTNTGELFF. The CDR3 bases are TGTGCCAGCAGCTTAGTAAGGGGGACAAACACCGGGGAGCTGTTTTTT.

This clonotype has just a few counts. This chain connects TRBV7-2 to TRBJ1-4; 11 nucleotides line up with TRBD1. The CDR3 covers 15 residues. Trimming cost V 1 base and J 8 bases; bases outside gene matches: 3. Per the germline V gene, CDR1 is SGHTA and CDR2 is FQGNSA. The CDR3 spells CASSLGGTGGEKLFF. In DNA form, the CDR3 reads TGTGCCAGCAGCTTAGGGGGGACAGGGGGAGAAAAACTGTTTTTT. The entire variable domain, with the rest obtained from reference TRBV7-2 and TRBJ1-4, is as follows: GAGVSQSPSNKVTEKGKDVELRCDPISGHTALYWYRQSLGQGLEFLIYFQGNSAPDKSGLPSDRFSAERTGGSVSTLTIQRTQQEDSAVYLCASSLGGTGGEKLFFGSGTQLSVL.

The CDR3 nucleotides read TGCGCCAGCAGCCATCCCGGGGCCGGCCGCTATGGCTACACCTTC. Protein sequence: CASSHPGAGRYGYTF. This chain links TRBV4-3 with TRBJ1-2; possible D gene TRBD1, 5 bases. Germline-derived CDR1 and CDR2 are LGHNA and YSLEER. The V and J ends lost 3 bases and 4 bases respectively, with 15 bases between them. This CDR3 spans 15 amino acids.

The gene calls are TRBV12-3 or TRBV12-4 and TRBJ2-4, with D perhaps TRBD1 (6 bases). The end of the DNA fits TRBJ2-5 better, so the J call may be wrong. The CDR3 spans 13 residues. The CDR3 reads CASRQQGEETQYF. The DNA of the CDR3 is TGTGCCAGCAGGCAACAGGGTGAAGAGACCCAGTACTTC.

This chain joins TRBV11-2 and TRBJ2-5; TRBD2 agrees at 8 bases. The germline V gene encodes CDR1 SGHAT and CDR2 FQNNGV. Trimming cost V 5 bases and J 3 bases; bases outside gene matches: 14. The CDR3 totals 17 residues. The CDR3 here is CASSLTGGGKTKETQYF. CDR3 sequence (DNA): TGTGCCAGCAGCCTTACCGGGGGGGGCAAGACTAAAGAGACCCAGTACTTC. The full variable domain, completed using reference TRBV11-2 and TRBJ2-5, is EAGVAQSPRYKIIEKRQSVAFWCNPISGHATLYWYQQILGQGPKLLIQFQNNGVVDDSQLPKDRFSAERLKGVDSTLKIQPAKLEDSAVYLCASSLTGGGKTKETQYFGPGTRLLVL.

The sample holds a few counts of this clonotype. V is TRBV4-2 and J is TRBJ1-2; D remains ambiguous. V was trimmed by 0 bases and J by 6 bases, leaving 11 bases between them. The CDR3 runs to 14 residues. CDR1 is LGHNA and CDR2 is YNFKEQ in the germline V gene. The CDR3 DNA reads TGTGCCAGCAGCCAAGATTTAGGGAGGGATGGCTACACCTTC. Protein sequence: CASSQDLGRDGYTF.

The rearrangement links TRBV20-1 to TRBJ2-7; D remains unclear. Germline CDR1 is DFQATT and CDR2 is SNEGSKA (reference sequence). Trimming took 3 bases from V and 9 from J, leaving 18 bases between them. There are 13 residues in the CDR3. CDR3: CSASYGDNKGQYF. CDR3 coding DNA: TGCAGTGCTAGTTACGGAGACAATAAGGGGCAGTACTTC.

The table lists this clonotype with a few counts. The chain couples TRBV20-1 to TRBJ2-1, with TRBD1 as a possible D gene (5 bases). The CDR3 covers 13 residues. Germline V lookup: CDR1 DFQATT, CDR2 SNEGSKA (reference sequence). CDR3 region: CRFEKGSYNEQFF. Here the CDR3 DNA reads TGCAGGTTCGAAAAGGGGTCCTACAATGAGCAGTTCTTC.

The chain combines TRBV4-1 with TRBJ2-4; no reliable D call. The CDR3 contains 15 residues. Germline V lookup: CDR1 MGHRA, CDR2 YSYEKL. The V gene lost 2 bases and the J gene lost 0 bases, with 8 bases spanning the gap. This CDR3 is CASSQLRLAKNIQYF. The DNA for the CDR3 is TGCGCCAGCAGCCAATTACGATTAGCCAAAAACATTCAGTACTTC.

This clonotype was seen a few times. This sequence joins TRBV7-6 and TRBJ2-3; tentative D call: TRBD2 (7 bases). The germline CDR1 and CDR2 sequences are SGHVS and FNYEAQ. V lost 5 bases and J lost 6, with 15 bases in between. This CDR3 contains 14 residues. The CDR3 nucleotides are TGTGCCAGCAGCCTAAGGGGGGGTATTGATACGCAGTATTTT. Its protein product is CASSLRGGIDTQYF.

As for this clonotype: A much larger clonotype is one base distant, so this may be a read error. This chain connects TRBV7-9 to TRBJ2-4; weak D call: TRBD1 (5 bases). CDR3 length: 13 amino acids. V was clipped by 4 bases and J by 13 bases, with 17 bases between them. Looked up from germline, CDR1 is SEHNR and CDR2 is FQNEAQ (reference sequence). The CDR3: CASSSQQDNEQYF. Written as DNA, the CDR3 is TGTGCCAGCAGCTCACAACAGGACAATGAGCAGTACTTC.

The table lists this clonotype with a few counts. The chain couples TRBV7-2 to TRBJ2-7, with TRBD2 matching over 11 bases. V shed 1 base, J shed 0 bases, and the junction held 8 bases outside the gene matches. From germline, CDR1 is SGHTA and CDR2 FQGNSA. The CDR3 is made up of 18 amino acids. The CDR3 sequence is CASSLVSGGAYDSYEQYF. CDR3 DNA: TGTGCCAGCAGCTTAGTTAGCGGGGGGGCCTATGACTCCTACGAGCAGTACTTC.

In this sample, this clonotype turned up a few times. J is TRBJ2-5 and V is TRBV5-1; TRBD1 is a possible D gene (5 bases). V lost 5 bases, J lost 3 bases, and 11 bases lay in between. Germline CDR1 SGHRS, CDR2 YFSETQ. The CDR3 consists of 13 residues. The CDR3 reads CASRTDREETQYF. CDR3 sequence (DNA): TGCGCCAGCAGAACAGACAGAGAAGAGACCCAGTACTTC.

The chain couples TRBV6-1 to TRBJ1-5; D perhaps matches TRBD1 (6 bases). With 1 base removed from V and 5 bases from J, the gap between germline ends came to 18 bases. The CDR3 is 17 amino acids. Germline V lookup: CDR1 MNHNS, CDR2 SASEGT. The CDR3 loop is CASSEGLSLGGDQPQHF. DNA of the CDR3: TGTGCCAGCAGTGAAGGACTCTCCTTGGGGGGCGATCAGCCCCAGCATTTT.